A selection of T cell receptor beta chains follows, all from one sample in a study of shared clonotypes between healthy human individuals. Data came from immunoSEQ multiplex PCR; TCRdb stores just in-frame clones and leaves some out. This table holds some 1.1 million clones, about 80% found once. The material sequenced was memory CD4+ T cells from PBMCs. These receptors came from a young man in good health. Some clones in this sample may be carry-over from other donors' samples. Each CDR3 is given with its conserved first and last residue. The order of the fields is J gene, clone size, D gene, CDR3 length, V gene, CDR3 protein, CDR3 DNA. D genes are given only for firm matches. For some rows the clone size is stated as once, few or many, or as a class when expanded; others skip it.

TRBJ2-2,-,TRBD2,15,TRBV7-8,CASVGAGGLTGELFF,TGTGCCAGCGTTGGGGCGGGAGGGCTCACCGGGGAGCTGTTTTTT
TRBJ2-7,-,-,13,TRBV4-2,CASSQVDGGEQYF,TGTGCCAGCAGCCAGGTCGACGGAGGCGAGCAGTACTTC
TRBJ2-7,few,TRBD2,16,TRBV29-1,CSVEERAGRGSYEQYF,TGCAGCGTTGAAGAGAGAGCAGGGAGGGGCTCCTACGAGCAGTACTTC
TRBJ1-1,-,-,14,TRBV5-4,CASRPGTANTEAFF,TGTGCCAGCAGACCCGGGACCGCGAACACTGAAGCTTTCTTT
TRBJ1-1,few,TRBD1,13,TRBV10-3,CAISESRDREAFF,TGTGCCATCAGTGAGTCCCGGGACAGGGAAGCTTTCTTT
TRBJ1-3,many,-,16,TRBV9,CASSGVPGLSGNTIYF,TGTGCCAGCAGCGGAGTCCCCGGACTCTCTGGAAACACCATATATTTT
TRBJ2-1,-,-,14,TRBV5-4,CASSFSGVYNEQFF,TGTGCCAGCAGCTTTAGCGGAGTATACAATGAGCAGTTCTTC
TRBJ1-2,-,TRBD1,14,TRBV30,CAWSVGQGLRGYTF,TGTGCCTGGAGTGTAGGACAGGGACTAAGAGGCTACACCTTC
TRBJ1-1,-,-,13,TRBV9,CASSKGWGTEAFF,TGTGCCAGCAGTAAGGGGTGGGGGACTGAAGCTTTCTTT
TRBJ2-2,once,-,15,TRBV27,CASSLSPVPSGELFF,TGTGCCAGCAGTTTATCCCCCGTTCCATCCGGGGAGCTGTTTTTT
TRBJ1-2,-,TRBD1,15,TRBV11-2,CASSPTRTGDYGYTF,TGTGCCAGCAGTCCTACCCGGACAGGGGACTATGGCTACACCTTC
TRBJ1-1,-,-,13,TRBV19,CASSLLGNTEAFF,TGTGCCAGTAGCCTATTGGGAAACACTGAAGCTTTCTTT
TRBJ1-5,-,-,13,TRBV7-9,CASGERGNQPQHF,TGTGCCAGTGGGGAGAGGGGCAATCAGCCCCAGCATTTT